A single T cell receptor (beta chain) is shown here with its context. Germline V gene data show CDR1 as MNHEY and CDR2 as SVGAGI. The ends lost 6 bases at V and 1 base at J; junction bases unmatched: 2. The CDR3 runs to 13 residues. This sample stems from a study of blood T cell repertoires in COVID-19. Sequenced by immunoSEQ multiplex PCR; TCRdb stores in-frame clones only, minus some. There are roughly 200,000 clones in the sample; roughly 92% occur only once, and 0.76% lies in the top ten. The chain links TRBV6-5 to TRBJ2-5; 7 bases match TRBD1. This receptor was identified in a young man with COVID-19, enrolled during active disease. The source material was peripheral blood. DNA for the CDR3: TGTGCCAGCAGGGGACAGATCCAAGAGACCCAGTACTTC. It is translated as CASRGQIQETQYF.